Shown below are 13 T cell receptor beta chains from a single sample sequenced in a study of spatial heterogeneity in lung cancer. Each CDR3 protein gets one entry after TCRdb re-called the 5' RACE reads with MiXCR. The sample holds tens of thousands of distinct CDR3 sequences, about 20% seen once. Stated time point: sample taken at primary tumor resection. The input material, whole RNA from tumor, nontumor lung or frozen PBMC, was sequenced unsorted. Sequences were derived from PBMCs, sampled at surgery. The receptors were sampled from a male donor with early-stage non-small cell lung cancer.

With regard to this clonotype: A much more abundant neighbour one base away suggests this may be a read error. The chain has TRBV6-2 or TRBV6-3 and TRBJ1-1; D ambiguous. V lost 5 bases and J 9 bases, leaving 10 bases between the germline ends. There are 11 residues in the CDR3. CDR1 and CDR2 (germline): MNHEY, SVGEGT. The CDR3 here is CASSIINKAFF. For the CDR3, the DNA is TGTGCCAGCAGTATTATCAATAAAGCTTTCTTT.

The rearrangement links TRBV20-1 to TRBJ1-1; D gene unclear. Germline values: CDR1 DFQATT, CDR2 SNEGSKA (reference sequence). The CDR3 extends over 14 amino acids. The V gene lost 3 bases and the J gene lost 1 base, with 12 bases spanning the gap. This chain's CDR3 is CSASRSGGNTEAFF. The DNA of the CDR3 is TGCAGTGCTAGTAGGTCAGGAGGGAACACTGAAGCTTTCTTT.

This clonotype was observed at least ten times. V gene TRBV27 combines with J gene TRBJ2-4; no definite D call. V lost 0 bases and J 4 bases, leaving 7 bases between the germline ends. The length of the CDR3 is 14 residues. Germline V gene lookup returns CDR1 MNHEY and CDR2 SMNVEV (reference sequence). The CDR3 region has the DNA TGTGCCAGCAGTTTATCTAGAGCGAAAAACATTCAGTACTTC. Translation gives CASSLSRAKNIQYF.

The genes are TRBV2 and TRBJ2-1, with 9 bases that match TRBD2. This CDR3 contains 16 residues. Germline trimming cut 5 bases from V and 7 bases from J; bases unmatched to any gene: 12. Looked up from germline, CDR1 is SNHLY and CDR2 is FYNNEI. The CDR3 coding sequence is TGTGCCAGCAGTCCCATAGCGGGGGCCCCGGGGAATGAGCAGTTCTTC. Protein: CASSPIAGAPGNEQFF.

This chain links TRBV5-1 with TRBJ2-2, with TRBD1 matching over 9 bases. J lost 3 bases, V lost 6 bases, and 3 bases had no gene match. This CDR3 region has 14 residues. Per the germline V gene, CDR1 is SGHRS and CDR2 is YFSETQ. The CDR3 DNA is TGCGCCAGCACCCGGACAGGGGACACCGGGGAGCTGTTTTTT. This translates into CASTRTGDTGELFF.

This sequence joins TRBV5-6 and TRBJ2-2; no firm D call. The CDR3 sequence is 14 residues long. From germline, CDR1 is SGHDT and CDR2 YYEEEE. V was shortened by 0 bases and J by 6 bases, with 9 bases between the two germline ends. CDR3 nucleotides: TGTGCCAGCAGCTTGGGACCGCAGGCCGGGGAGCTGTTTTTT. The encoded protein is CASSLGPQAGELFF. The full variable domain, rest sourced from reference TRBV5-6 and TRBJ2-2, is DAGVTQSPTHLIKTRGQQVTLRCSPKSGHDTVSWYQQALGQGPQFIFQYYEEEERQRGNFPDRFSGHQFPNYSSELNVNALLLGDSALYLCASSLGPQAGELFFGEGSRLTVL.

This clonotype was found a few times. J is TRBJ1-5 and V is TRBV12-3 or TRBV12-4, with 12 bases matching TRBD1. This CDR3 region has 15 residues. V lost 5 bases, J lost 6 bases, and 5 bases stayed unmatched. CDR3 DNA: TGTGCCAGCAGTCCGGGACAGGGGGCGAGTCAGCCCCAGCATTTT. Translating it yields CASSPGQGASQPQHF.

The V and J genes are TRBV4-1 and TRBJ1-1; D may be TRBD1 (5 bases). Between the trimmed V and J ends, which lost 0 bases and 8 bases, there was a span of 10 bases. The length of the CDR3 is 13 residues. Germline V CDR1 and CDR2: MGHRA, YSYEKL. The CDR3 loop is CASSQDRGVEAFF. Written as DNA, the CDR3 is TGCGCCAGCAGCCAAGATCGGGGCGTCGAAGCTTTCTTT.

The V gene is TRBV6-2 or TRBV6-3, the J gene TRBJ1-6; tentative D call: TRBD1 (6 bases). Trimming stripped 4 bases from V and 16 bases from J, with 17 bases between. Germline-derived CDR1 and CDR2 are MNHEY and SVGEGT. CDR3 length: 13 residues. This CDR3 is CASSSDGGGRLHF. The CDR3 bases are TGTGCCAGCAGTTCTGACGGTGGGGGCCGGCTCCACTTT.

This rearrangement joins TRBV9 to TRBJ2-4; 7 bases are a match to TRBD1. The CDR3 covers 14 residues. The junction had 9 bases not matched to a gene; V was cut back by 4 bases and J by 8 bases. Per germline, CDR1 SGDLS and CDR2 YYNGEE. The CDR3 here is CASSSTYRGDIQYF. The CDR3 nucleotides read TGTGCCAGCAGCTCGACGTACAGGGGCGACATTCAGTACTTC.

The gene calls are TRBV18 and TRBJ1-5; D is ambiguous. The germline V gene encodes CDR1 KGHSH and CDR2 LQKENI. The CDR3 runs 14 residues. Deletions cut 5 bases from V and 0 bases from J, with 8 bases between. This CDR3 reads CASSTTDSNQPQHF. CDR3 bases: TGTGCCAGCTCAACCACTGATAGCAATCAGCCCCAGCATTTT.

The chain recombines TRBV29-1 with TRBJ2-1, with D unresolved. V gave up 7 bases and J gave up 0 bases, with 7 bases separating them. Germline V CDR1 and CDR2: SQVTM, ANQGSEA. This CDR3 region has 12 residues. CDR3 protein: CSAGSSYNEQFF. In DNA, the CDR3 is TGCAGCGCTGGCAGCTCCTACAATGAGCAGTTCTTC.

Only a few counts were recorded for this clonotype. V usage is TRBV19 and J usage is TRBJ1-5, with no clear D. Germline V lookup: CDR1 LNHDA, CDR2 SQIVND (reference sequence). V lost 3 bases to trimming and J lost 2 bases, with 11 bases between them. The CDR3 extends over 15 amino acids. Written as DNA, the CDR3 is TGTGCCAGTAGTATCAACGTAATACGCAATCAGCCCCAGCATTTT. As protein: CASSINVIRNQPQHF.